One sample yielded the 20 T cell receptor beta chains listed below, sequenced in a study of blood T cell repertoires in COVID-19. Assay used: immunoSEQ multiplex PCR; TCRdb lists only in-frame clones, some missing. The sample comprises 110,000 or so clones, around four fifths of which are singletons, and about 20% rests with the top ten. Source material: peripheral blood. The receptors were gathered from a woman in her sixties with acute or convalescent COVID-19.

The chain has TRBV7-9 and TRBJ1-6; 8 bases are shared with TRBD1. Trimming cost V 5 bases and J 9 bases; bases outside gene matches: 15. Germline CDR1 is SEHNR and CDR2 is FQNEAQ (reference sequence). The CDR3 consists of 17 residues. This CDR3 reads CASSPQAGGQSGSPLHF. For the CDR3, the DNA is TGTGCCAGCAGCCCCCAAGCAGGGGGCCAGAGTGGTTCACCCCTCCACTTT.

The chain has TRBV18 and TRBJ2-3; TRBD2 aligns across 10 bases. The trim removed 5 bases at V and 2 bases at J, leaving 4 bases unmatched. Germline V CDR1 and CDR2: KGHSH, LQKENI. CDR3 length equals 15 residues. CDR3 region: CASSAAGGTTDTQYF. The CDR3 region has the DNA TGTGCCAGCTCAGCAGCGGGGGGGACCACAGATACGCAGTATTTT.

This chain links TRBV7-9 with TRBJ1-2, with D hard to call. CDR1 SEHNR and CDR2 FQNEAQ come from the germline V gene (reference sequence). This CDR3 region has 13 residues. Trimming removed 5 bases at V and 7 bases at J, with 14 bases between. The CDR3 is CASSQGLERGYTF. The CDR3 DNA is TGTGCCAGCAGCCAAGGCCTAGAGCGTGGCTACACCTTC.

The genes are TRBV25-1 and TRBJ1-1; 7 bases are a match to TRBD1. The CDR3 runs 13 residues. Unmatched junction bases numbered 11, after V lost 11 bases and J lost 5 bases. Germline V gene data show CDR1 as MGHDK and CDR2 as SYGVNS. CDR3 loop: CASTTGDRTEAFF. The CDR3 nucleotides read TGTGCCTCCACCACAGGGGATAGGACTGAAGCTTTCTTT.

V and J are TRBV20-1 and TRBJ1-5; D possibly corresponds to TRBD1 (6 bases). Per germline, CDR1 DFQATT and CDR2 SNEGSKA (reference sequence). V was clipped by 3 bases and J by 1 base, with 13 bases between them. This CDR3 has 15 residues. CDR3 in amino acids: CSASIQGGSNQPQHF. The CDR3 coding sequence is TGCAGTGCTAGTATACAGGGAGGGAGCAATCAGCCCCAGCATTTT.

This clone was counted a single time. The rearrangement links TRBV4-1 to TRBJ2-1; 8 bases line up with TRBD2. Germline V gene data show CDR1 as MGHRA and CDR2 as YSYEKL. Trimming removed 2 bases from V and 8 bases from J; junction bases left unmatched: 8. The CDR3 is 15 amino acids. CDR3 in DNA: TGCGCCAGCAGCCAATCCGGGACTAGGCCGGATGAGCAGTTCTTC. It translates to CASSQSGTRPDEQFF.

This rearrangement joins TRBV20-1 to TRBJ1-6; the D is unclear. The CDR3 covers 11 residues. Germline CDR1 and CDR2: DFQATT and SNEGSKA (reference sequence). Trimming took off 1 base at V and 7 bases at J, with 2 bases between the two ends. CDR3 sequence reads: CSARVNSPLHF. CDR3 nucleotides: TGCAGTGCTAGAGTAAATTCACCCCTCCACTTT.

In its sample, this clone was seen a few times. This chain uses TRBV6-5 with TRBJ1-1; weak D call: TRBD1 (6 bases). Germline V gene lookup returns CDR1 MNHEY and CDR2 SVGAGI. Deletions cut 2 bases from V and 6 bases from J, with 13 bases between. This CDR3 region has 14 residues. For the CDR3, the DNA is TGTGCCAGCAGTTACCTACAGGGAGTGGCTGAAGCTTTCTTT. Protein product: CASSYLQGVAEAFF.

This rearrangement joins TRBV4-1 to TRBJ2-3; 12 bases agree with TRBD2. Unmatched junction bases numbered 4, after V lost 4 bases and J lost 2 bases. CDR1 and CDR2 (germline): MGHRA, YSYEKL. The length of the CDR3 is 16 residues. CDR3 sequence reads: CASSPRTSGATDTQYF. CDR3 in DNA: TGCGCCAGCAGCCCTCGGACTAGCGGGGCCACAGATACGCAGTATTTT.

The DNA of the CDR3 is TGTGCCAGCAGCAGTCCGGGACAGGGCCATGAGCAGTTCTTC. This gives the protein CASSSPGQGHEQFF. The V call is TRBV7-2, the J call TRBJ2-1, with 9 positions matching TRBD1. V lost 5 bases and J lost 8; bases outside the gene matches: 7. This CDR3 has 14 amino acids. Germline CDR1 reads SGHTA; CDR2 reads FQGNSA. Filled out from reference TRBV7-2 and TRBJ2-1, the complete variable domain reads GAGVSQSPSNKVTEKGKDVELRCDPISGHTALYWYRQSLGQGLEFLIYFQGNSAPDKSGLPSDRFSAERTGGSVSTLTIQRTQQEDSAVYLCASSSPGQGHEQFFGPGTRLTVL.

The chain couples TRBV7-9 to TRBJ1-4; D ambiguous. CDR1 is SEHNR, CDR2 FQNEAQ, per germline (reference sequence). V was clipped by 5 bases and J by 3 bases, with 13 bases between them. This CDR3 region has 15 residues. CDR3 bases: TGTGCCAGCAGCCCAGGCCCAGTCCCTAATGAAAAACTGTTTTTT. Encoded protein: CASSPGPVPNEKLFF.

The V and J genes are TRBV7-2 and TRBJ2-1; perhaps TRBD2 as D (6 bases). The V gene's germline CDR1 is SGHTA and CDR2 FQGNSA. V dropped 1 base and J dropped 5 bases, with 21 bases sitting between them. The CDR3 is made up of 18 amino acids. The CDR3 here is CASSLVVTGASENNEQFF. As DNA, the CDR3 is TGTGCCAGCAGCTTAGTAGTCACCGGTGCTAGCGAAAACAATGAGCAGTTCTTC.

The chain has TRBV19 and TRBJ2-1; TRBD2 matches 12 bases. The V segment lost 5 bases and the J segment 3 bases; nucleotides outside the gene matches: 5. Germline-derived CDR1 and CDR2 are LNHDA and SQIVND (reference sequence). The CDR3 consists of 16 residues. The CDR3 region has the DNA TGTGCCAGTAGTGTTAGGACTAGCGGGATCTACAATGAGCAGTTCTTC. Amino acids: CASSVRTSGIYNEQFF.

CDR3 DNA sequence: TGTGCCAGCAGTCCAAACCGGGACATTGGGGCTTTCTTT. Amino acid sequence: CASSPNRDIGAFF. The rearrangement links TRBV6-2 or TRBV6-3 to TRBJ1-1, with a tentative D call TRBD1 (6 bases). V lost 5 bases, J lost 11 bases, and 18 bases lay in between. Germline V lookup: CDR1 MNHEY, CDR2 SVGEGT. The CDR3 extends over 13 amino acids.

In DNA, the CDR3 is TGTGCCAGCTACAGGGCGGCGGAGTATGGCTACACCTTC. Its protein is CASYRAAEYGYTF. This chain joins TRBV18 and TRBJ1-2; possible D gene TRBD1, 6 bases. Per germline, CDR1 KGHSH and CDR2 LQKENI. The length of the CDR3 is 13 residues. Trimming left V 7 bases short and J 5 bases short, with 14 bases between.

The chain combines TRBV5-1 with TRBJ2-5, with 8 bases fitting TRBD2. Germline-derived CDR1 and CDR2 are SGHRS and YFSETQ. V was pared by 6 bases and J by 5 bases, with 6 bases of the junction left unmatched. The CDR3 has 13 residues. The CDR3 DNA is TGCGCCAGCATGCGGGGGGACACCGAGACCCAGTACTTC. This codes for CASMRGDTETQYF.

The chain combines TRBV11-2 with TRBJ1-2; the match to TRBD1 covers 7 bases. V trimming: 5 bases; J trimming: 3 bases; junction bases outside the gene matches: 0. Germline CDR1 reads SGHAT; CDR2 reads FQNNGV. The CDR3 is 12 amino acids. Written as DNA, the CDR3 is TGTGCCAGCAGCGACAGGGACTATGGCTACACCTTC. Protein sequence: CASSDRDYGYTF.

The chain uses TRBV19 and TRBJ1-4; D unresolved. This CDR3 is built from 14 residues. Trimming shortened V by 3 bases and J by 7 bases, and 12 bases separated the two germline ends. Germline CDR1 and CDR2: LNHDA and SQIVND (reference sequence). DNA for the CDR3: TGTGCCAGTAGTATTTACCCAGGAGGTGAAAAACTGTTTTTT. Translated, it gives CASSIYPGGEKLFF.

This clone appeared a few times. The V gene is TRBV28, the J gene TRBJ1-6, with D hard to call. The CDR3 has 15 residues. Trimming cost V 5 bases and J 1 base, with 9 bases left between them. Germline lookup yields CDR1 MDHEN and CDR2 SYDVKM. The CDR3 protein is CASSPPESYNSPLHF. DNA of the CDR3: TGTGCCAGCAGTCCCCCCGAGTCCTATAATTCACCCCTCCACTTT.

This clone showed up just a few times. V and J are TRBV19 and TRBJ1-2; the D is unclear. Germline values: CDR1 LNHDA, CDR2 SQIVND (reference sequence). The CDR3 spans 15 residues. V lost 5 bases to trimming and J lost 2 bases, with 15 bases between them. The CDR3 region has the DNA TGTGCCAGTAGTCCAATTGACACCGAAAACTATGGCTACACCTTC. It encodes CASSPIDTENYGYTF.